This TCR beta chain stems from a study of T cells expressing NK-cell markers. After re-calling the 5' RACE reads, TCRdb lists one entry per CDR3 protein, DNA absent. In total, the table holds 250,000 to 300,000 distinct CDR3 sequences. The CDR3 runs 14 residues. Germline CDR1 and CDR2: SNHLY and FYNNEI. The V gene is TRBV2, the J gene TRBJ1-4; there is no DNA to check the TCRdb D call of TRBD1. This clonotype originated in a woman between 18 and 69 years old in good health. The specimen sequenced was blood T cells: a sorted CD56 or NKG2C T cell subset, CD4+ or CD8+ T cells, or bulk PBMC T cells (not recorded which). The CDR3 sequence: CASGASGRDEKLFF.